The rows below give T cell receptor beta chains drawn from one sample of a study of control samples from healthy donors and cancer patients. TCRdb's copy holds only in-frame clones and misses some; the assay was immunoSEQ multiplex PCR. The sample holds about 160,000 clones, 96% seen once. Sequencing was carried out using blood. These receptors were taken from a woman aged 25 to 45 in good health. The CDR3 runs from the conserved cysteine through the conserved F or W. The D gene is left open where the match is weak. Size is omitted from some rows. Given values are once, few, many or a class for expanded clones.

j_gene,d_gene,abundance,v_gene,CDR3nt,CDR3aa
TRBJ2-1,-,-,TRBV4-1,TGCGCCAGCAGCTCCAACGGTGAAAGCTACAATGAGCAGTTCTTC,CASSSNGESYNEQFF
TRBJ2-3,TRBD2,-,TRBV19,TGTGCCAGTAGTAACCCCAAGACTAGCGGGATTACGTATTTT,CASSNPKTSGITYF
TRBJ2-3,TRBD2,-,TRBV9,TGTGCCAGCGGCACTAGCGGCCTCACAGATACGCAGTATTTT,CASGTSGLTDTQYF
TRBJ2-7,-,-,TRBV7-9,TGTGCCAGCAGCGCTGCCGACTTGCTAAGCTCCTACGAGCAGTACTTC,CASSAADLLSSYEQYF
TRBJ2-3,TRBD2,-,TRBV14,TGTGCCAGCAGCGTCCATATGGGGAGGGAGACAGATACGCAGTATTTT,CASSVHMGRETDTQYF
TRBJ2-3,-,-,TRBV2,TGTGCCAGCAGTGAGCCGCAGGGTGGGAAAGATACGCAGTATTTT,CASSEPQGGKDTQYF
TRBJ1-6,-,-,TRBV6-6,TGTGCCAGCAGTTACTCAGACCAGGGGCCACCCCTCCACTTT,CASSYSDQGPPLHF
TRBJ2-1,TRBD2,-,TRBV19,TGTGCCAGTAGTACGGCTAGCGGGAGAACTTTCTCCTACAATGAGCAGTTCTTC,CASSTASGRTFSYNEQFF
TRBJ2-1,-,-,TRBV21-1,TGTGCCAGCAGCAAACAGGGAGGGGTGGACAATGAGCAGTTCTTC,CASSKQGGVDNEQFF
TRBJ1-1,TRBD1,-,TRBV30,TGTGCCTGGACCCACCGGGACAGGGGGCCTGAAGCTTTCTTT,CAWTHRDRGPEAFF
TRBJ1-6,TRBD1,-,TRBV14,TGTGCCAGCAGCCAAGCATGGGACAGGGGGAATTCACCCCTCCACTTT,CASSQAWDRGNSPLHF
TRBJ1-2,-,-,TRBV29-1,TGCAGCTCTTACAGGGTTGACTATGGCTACACCTTC,CSSYRVDYGYTF
TRBJ1-2,-,-,TRBV5-5,TGTGCCAGCAGCCCGCGGGGGCAGGGCTACACCTTC,CASSPRGQGYTF
TRBJ2-5,-,-,TRBV7-9,TGTGCCAGCAGCTTAGGCGACAGGGAGGGGGAGACCCAGTACTTC,CASSLGDREGETQYF
TRBJ1-5,-,-,TRBV12-3/TRBV12-4,TGTGCCAGCAGTTTACTGAGAGGGCAGCCCCAGCATTTT,CASSLLRGQPQHF
TRBJ2-1,-,-,TRBV6-1,TGTGCCTCCTCAAGGGCCCCCTCGGGACTCAATGAGCAGTTCTTC,CASSRAPSGLNEQFF
TRBJ2-1,TRBD1,-,TRBV13,TGTGCCAGCAGCTCACCGGGACAGTACAATGAGCAGTTCTTC,CASSSPGQYNEQFF
TRBJ1-6,-,-,TRBV5-1,TGCGCCAGCAGCTACCTAGGTAACTCCTATAATTCACCCCTCCACTTT,CASSYLGNSYNSPLHF
TRBJ2-7,TRBD1,-,TRBV7-9,TGTGCCAGCAGCCTGAAGGGGACAGGGCGGCACGAGCAGTACTTC,CASSLKGTGRHEQYF
TRBJ2-1,TRBD1,once,TRBV11-2,TGTGCCAGCAGCTTAGTTTGGACAGGGATCTCCAATGAGCAGTTCTTC,CASSLVWTGISNEQFF
TRBJ1-1,-,-,TRBV11-2,TGTGCCAGCAGCTTCGGGGTTATGAACACTGAAGCTTTCTTT,CASSFGVMNTEAFF
TRBJ1-1,-,-,TRBV5-1,TGCGCCAGCAGCTTGGTGGCAGGAGGAAACACTGAAGCTTTCTTT,CASSLVAGGNTEAFF
TRBJ1-5,-,-,TRBV28,TGTGCCAGCAGTTTTGGGTTGGGCTTCGGACAGCCCCAGCATTTT,CASSFGLGFGQPQHF
TRBJ1-4,-,-,TRBV28,TGTGCCAGCAGTCTGGCAGGGTCCCCTAATGAAAAACTGTTTTTT,CASSLAGSPNEKLFF
TRBJ1-5,TRBD1,-,TRBV5-1,TGCGCCAGCAGGCAAGGGACAGGGAATCAGCCCCAGCATTTT,CASRQGTGNQPQHF
TRBJ1-1,-,-,TRBV19,TGTGCCAGTAATATAGGGGGAACTGAAGCTTTCTTT,CASNIGGTEAFF
TRBJ1-6,TRBD1,-,TRBV27,TGTGCCAGCAGTTCTCCCGGGACAGATAATAATTCACCCCTCCACTTT,CASSSPGTDNNSPLHF
TRBJ1-3,-,-,TRBV6-1,TGTGCCAGCAGTGGAAGAGGGGGGGGACCGTTCGGAAACACCATATATTTT,CASSGRGGGPFGNTIYF
TRBJ2-7,-,-,TRBV6-5,TGTGCCAGCAGTTATTATGTGGGGGCGTCCTACGAGCAGTACTTC,CASSYYVGASYEQYF
TRBJ2-1,-,-,TRBV5-1,TGCGCCAGCAGCTTGCTGGTGAGCTCCTACAATGAGCAGTTCTTC,CASSLLVSSYNEQFF
TRBJ1-2,TRBD1,-,TRBV28,TGTGCCAGCGAACCCCCGGGACAGGAAAACTATGGCTACACCTTC,CASEPPGQENYGYTF
TRBJ2-7,TRBD1,-,TRBV27,TGTGCCAGCAGTTTATGGGGACAGTCCTACGAGCAGTACTTC,CASSLWGQSYEQYF
TRBJ1-3,TRBD1,-,TRBV6-5,TGTGCCAGCAGCGCGACAGGGGCCGGAAACACCATATATTTT,CASSATGAGNTIYF
TRBJ1-6,-,-,TRBV28,TGTGCCACGTTAGGGGCCTATAATTCACCCCTCCACTTT,CATLGAYNSPLHF
TRBJ2-3,TRBD2,-,TRBV27,TGTGCCAGCAGTTTACTCAGGACTAGCGGGGGCAACACAGATACGCAGTATTTT,CASSLLRTSGGNTDTQYF